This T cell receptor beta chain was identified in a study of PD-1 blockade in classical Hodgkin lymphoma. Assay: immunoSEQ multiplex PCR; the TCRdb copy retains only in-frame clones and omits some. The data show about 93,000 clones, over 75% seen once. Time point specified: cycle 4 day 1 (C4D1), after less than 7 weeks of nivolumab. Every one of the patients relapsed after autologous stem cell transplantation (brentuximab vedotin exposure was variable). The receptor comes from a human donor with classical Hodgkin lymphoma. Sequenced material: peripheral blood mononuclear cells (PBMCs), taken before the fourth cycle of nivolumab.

CDR3 sequence (DNA): TGTGCCAGCTCACTTAGTAGGGCTGGGGCCAACGTCCTGACTTTC. Its protein product is CASSLSRAGANVLTF. V usage is TRBV18 and J usage is TRBJ2-6; D not resolved. The germline gives CDR1 KGHSH, CDR2 LQKENI. V was shortened by 4 bases and J by 2 bases, with 9 bases between the two germline ends. The CDR3 covers 15 residues. The whole variable domain, remainder taken from reference TRBV18 and TRBJ2-6, is NAGVMQNPRHLVRRRGQEARLRCSPMKGHSHVYWYRQLPEEGLKFMVYLQKENIIDESGMPKERFSAEFPKEGPSILRIQQVVRGDSAAYFCASSLSRAGANVLTFGAGSRLTVL.